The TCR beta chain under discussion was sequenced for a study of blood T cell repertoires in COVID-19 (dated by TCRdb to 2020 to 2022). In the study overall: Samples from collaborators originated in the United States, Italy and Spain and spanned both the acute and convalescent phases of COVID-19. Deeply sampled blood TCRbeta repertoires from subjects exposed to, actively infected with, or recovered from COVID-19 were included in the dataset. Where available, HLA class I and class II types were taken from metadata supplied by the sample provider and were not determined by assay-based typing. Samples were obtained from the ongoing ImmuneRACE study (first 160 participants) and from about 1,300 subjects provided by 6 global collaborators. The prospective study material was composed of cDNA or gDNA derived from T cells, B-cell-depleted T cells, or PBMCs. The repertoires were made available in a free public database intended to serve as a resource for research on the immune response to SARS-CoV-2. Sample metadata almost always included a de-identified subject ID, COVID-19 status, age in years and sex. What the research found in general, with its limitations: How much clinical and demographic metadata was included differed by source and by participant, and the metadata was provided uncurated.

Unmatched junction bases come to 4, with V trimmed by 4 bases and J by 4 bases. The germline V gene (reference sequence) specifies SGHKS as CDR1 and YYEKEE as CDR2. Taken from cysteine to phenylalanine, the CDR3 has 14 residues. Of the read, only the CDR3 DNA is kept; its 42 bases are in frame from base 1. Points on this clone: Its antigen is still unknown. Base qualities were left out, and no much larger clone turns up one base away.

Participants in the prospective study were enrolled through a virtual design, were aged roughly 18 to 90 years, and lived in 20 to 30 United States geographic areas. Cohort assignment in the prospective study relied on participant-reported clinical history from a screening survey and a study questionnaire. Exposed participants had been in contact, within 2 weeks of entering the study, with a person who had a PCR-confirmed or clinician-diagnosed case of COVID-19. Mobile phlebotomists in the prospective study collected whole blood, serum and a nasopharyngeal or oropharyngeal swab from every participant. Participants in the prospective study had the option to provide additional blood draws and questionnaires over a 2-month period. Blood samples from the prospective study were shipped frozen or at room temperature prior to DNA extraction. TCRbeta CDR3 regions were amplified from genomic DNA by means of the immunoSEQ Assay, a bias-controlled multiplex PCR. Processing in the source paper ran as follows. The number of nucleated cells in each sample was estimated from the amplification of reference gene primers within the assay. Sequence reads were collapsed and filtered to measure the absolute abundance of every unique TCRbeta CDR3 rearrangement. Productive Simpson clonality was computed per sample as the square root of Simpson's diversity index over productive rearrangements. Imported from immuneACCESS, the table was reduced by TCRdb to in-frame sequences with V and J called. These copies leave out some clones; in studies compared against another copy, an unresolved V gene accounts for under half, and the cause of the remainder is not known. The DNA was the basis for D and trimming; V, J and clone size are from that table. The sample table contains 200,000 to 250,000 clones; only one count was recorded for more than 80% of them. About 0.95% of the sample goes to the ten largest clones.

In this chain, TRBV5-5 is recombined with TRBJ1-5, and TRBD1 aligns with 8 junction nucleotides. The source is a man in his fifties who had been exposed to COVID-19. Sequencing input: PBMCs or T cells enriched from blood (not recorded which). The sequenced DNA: TGTGCCAGCAGCCGAGACAGGGGAAATCAGCCCCAGCATTTT. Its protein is CASSRDRGNQPQHF. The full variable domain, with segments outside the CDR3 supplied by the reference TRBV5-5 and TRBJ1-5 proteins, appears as DAGVTQSPTHLIKTRGQQVTLRCSPISGHKSVSWYQQVLGQGPQFIFQYYEKEERGRGNFPDRFSARQFPNYSSELNVNALLLGDSALYLCASSRDRGNQPQHFGDGTRLSIL.